This T cell receptor beta chain was identified during a study of blood T cell repertoires in COVID-19. Looking at the study overall: PBMCs, B-cell-depleted T cells, or T cells provided the cDNA or gDNA that made up the material.

The authors' processing: The assay estimated nucleated cells by amplifying reference gene primers. The table came from immunoSEQ multiplex PCR; TCRdb's copy has only in-frame clones and leaves some out. D and trimming come from the DNA, and the V and J calls and clone size come from that table. The table lists hundreds of thousands of clones, roughly 85% of them singletons. Germline assignment: CDR1 SGHDT and CDR2 YYEEEE. With 6 bases removed from V and 1 base from J, the gap between germline ends came to 10 bases. The CDR3 totals 13 residues. The receptor was derived from a man in his fifties or sixties with active or convalescent COVID-19. The genes are TRBV5-6 and TRBJ2-5; D not resolved. What was sequenced was peripheral blood. CDR3 nucleotide sequence: TGTGCCAGCACCCACAACCTCCAAGAGACCCAGTACTTC. This encodes CASTHNLQETQYF.